These 22 T cell receptor beta chains were all obtained from the same sample, sequenced in a study of brain T cells in children with intractable seizures. As to time point: blood from clinic visit 5 months post-surgery; TSC patient then seizure free. Produced via immunoSEQ multiplex PCR; TCRdb's table is partial and in-frame only. The sample records about 340,000 clones, over 90% being singletons. Sequences were derived from peripheral blood, sampled 5 to 6 months after surgery. The receptors originated from a boy under three years old with tuberous sclerosis and intractable seizures.

The chain has TRBV5-1 and TRBJ2-3, with 9 positions matching TRBD1. This CDR3 is built from 15 residues. Looked up from germline, CDR1 is SGHRS and CDR2 is YFSETQ. With V trimmed by 7 bases and J by 3 bases, 9 bases remained unmatched. This CDR3 reads CASSRRGQGTDTQYF. In DNA form, the CDR3 reads TGCGCCAGCTCCCGGAGGGGACAGGGAACAGATACGCAGTATTTT.

The chain recombines TRBV7-9 with TRBJ2-7; D uncertain. Deletions cut 5 bases from V and 3 bases from J, with 11 bases between. The CDR3 loop spans 13 amino acids. The V gene's germline CDR1 is SEHNR and CDR2 FQNEAQ (reference sequence). The CDR3 protein is CASSPGLGYEQYF. DNA of the CDR3: TGTGCCAGCAGCCCCGGGCTGGGCTACGAGCAGTACTTC.

This clone was observed once. V gene TRBV6-5 combines with J gene TRBJ2-7; 7 bases agree with TRBD2. The CDR3 sequence is 16 residues long. The V gene end was trimmed by 0 bases and the J gene end by 3 bases; junction bases not matched to a gene: 8. Looked up from germline, CDR1 is MNHEY and CDR2 is SVGAGI. CDR3 in DNA: TGTGCCAGCAGTTACTCGTTGGGGGAGGGCCGCTACGAGCAGTACTTC. This sequence encodes CASSYSLGEGRYEQYF.

The chain joins TRBV6-6 to TRBJ2-1; 11 positions agree with TRBD1. This CDR3 has 15 residues. Germline trimming cut 3 bases from V and 7 bases from J; bases unmatched to any gene: 5. Germline V gene lookup returns CDR1 MNHNY and CDR2 SVGAGI (reference sequence). Here the CDR3 reads CASSYQGTGGNEQFF. DNA of the CDR3: TGTGCCAGCAGTTATCAAGGGACAGGGGGTAATGAGCAGTTCTTC.

The gene calls are TRBV30 and TRBJ1-1; D is uncertain. The ends were cut back, 1 base at V and 4 bases at J, with 16 bases in the middle. Germline loops: CDR1 GTSNPN, CDR2 SVGIG (reference sequence). The CDR3 contains 15 residues. The DNA of the CDR3 is TGTGCCTGGAGTGGACCTCGCTCCGAGGGCACTGAAGCTTTCTTT. Translated, it gives CAWSGPRSEGTEAFF.

V and J are TRBV7-9 and TRBJ2-3; D is unclear. The CDR3 sequence is 15 residues long. CDR1 SEHNR and CDR2 FQNEAQ come from the germline V gene (reference sequence). Trimming removed 1 base from V and 1 base from J, with 9 bases in between. CDR3 in amino acids: CASSLGTLGTDTQYF. The CDR3 nucleotides are TGTGCCAGCAGCTTAGGTACGTTAGGCACAGATACGCAGTATTTT.

This chain links TRBV30 with TRBJ2-1; TRBD1 might be the D (5 bases). The CDR3 sequence is 14 residues long. Per germline, CDR1 GTSNPN and CDR2 SVGIG (reference sequence). Trimming cost V 3 bases and J 6 bases, with 15 bases left between them. CDR3 DNA: TGTGCCTGGAGCGGTGGCAGGGTAATCAATGAGCAGTTCTTC. Its translation is CAWSGGRVINEQFF.

This rearrangement joins TRBV19 to TRBJ2-1; no firm D call. In germline, CDR1 is LNHDA, CDR2 SQIVND (reference sequence). Trimming stripped 5 bases from V and 8 bases from J, with 7 bases between. The CDR3 extends over 11 amino acids. In DNA, the CDR3 is TGTGCCAGTAGTCTCCTCCATGAGCAGTTCTTC. Its protein product is CASSLLHEQFF.

This chain joins TRBV11-2 and TRBJ1-5; no clear D. V lost 4 bases, J lost 5 bases, and 9 bases lay in between. CDR3 size: 13 residues. Germline values: CDR1 SGHAT, CDR2 FQNNGV. The CDR3: CASSWEADQPQHF. In nucleotides, the CDR3 is TGTGCCAGCAGCTGGGAGGCCGATCAGCCCCAGCATTTT.

This rearrangement joins TRBV12-3 or TRBV12-4 to TRBJ1-1; D call uncertain. The CDR3 totals 13 residues. The V and J ends lost 1 base and 8 bases respectively, with 11 bases between them. The CDR3 coding sequence is TGTGCCAGCAGTTTAGATGTCGGAGTCGAAGCTTTCTTT. This gives the protein CASSLDVGVEAFF.

V gene TRBV27 combines with J gene TRBJ2-6; the D gene is possibly TRBD2 (6 bases). V was shortened by 2 bases and J by 2 bases, with 13 bases between the two germline ends. Germline V gene lookup returns CDR1 MNHEY and CDR2 SMNVEV (reference sequence). CDR3 length equals 17 residues. Written as DNA, the CDR3 is TGTGCCAGCAGTTTAGGGGGGTTGTCCCCTGGGGCCAACGTCCTGACTTTC. This codes for CASSLGGLSPGANVLTF.

The chain couples TRBV3-1 (or the pseudogene TRBV3-2) to TRBJ2-4; weak D call: TRBD2 (6 bases). CDR3 length equals 16 residues. Deletions cut 0 bases from V and 0 bases from J, with 9 bases between. The germline V gene encodes CDR1 LGHDT and CDR2 YNNKEL (reference sequence). CDR3 sequence (DNA): TGTGCCAGCAGCCAAGAGCCGGGACTAGCCAAAAACATTCAGTACTTC. This translates into CASSQEPGLAKNIQYF.

This clone has just a few counts. The chain recombines TRBV27 with TRBJ1-5; 8 bases line up with TRBD1. Germline V gene sequence: CDR1 MNHEY, CDR2 SMNVEV (reference sequence). V was clipped by 11 bases and J by 5 bases; unmatched bases: 2. The CDR3 consists of 11 residues. CDR3 DNA sequence: TGTGCCGCAGGGGGCGATCAGCCCCAGCATTTT. Protein: CAAGGDQPQHF.

V usage is TRBV6-5 and J usage is TRBJ1-3; D is ambiguous. CDR1 and CDR2 from the germline V gene are MNHEY and SVGAGI. Trimming cost V 5 bases and J 4 bases, with 15 bases left between them. The CDR3 loop spans 15 amino acids. CDR3: CASSQHHSWGNTIYF. CDR3 nucleotide sequence: TGTGCCAGCAGTCAGCACCACTCGTGGGGAAACACCATATATTTT.

The V call is TRBV7-9, the J call TRBJ2-7; unclear D gene. V was pared by 4 bases and J by 3 bases, with 7 bases between. Germline V lookup: CDR1 SEHNR, CDR2 FQNEAQ (reference sequence). The CDR3 length is 12 residues. CDR3 in DNA: TGTGCCAGCAGCTCCTCGGTCTACGAGCAGTACTTC. This gives the protein CASSSSVYEQYF. The full variable domain, with the rest looked up from reference TRBV7-9 and TRBJ2-7, is DTGVSQNPRHKITKRGQNVTFRCDPISEHNRLYWYRQTLGQGPEFLTYFQNEAQLEKSRLLSDRFSAERPKGSFSTLEIQRTEQGDSAMYLCASSSSVYEQYFGPGTRLTVT.

Here the CDR3 DNA reads TGTGCCTGGAGGGCCACTATGCGATATACGCAGTATTTT. This encodes CAWRATMRYTQYF. The chain recombines TRBV30 with TRBJ2-3; no definite D call. Germline CDR1 reads GTSNPN; CDR2 reads SVGIG (reference sequence). Trimming pared 3 bases from V and 7 bases from J, leaving 14 bases between. The CDR3 sequence is 13 residues long. The whole variable domain, filled in from reference TRBV30 and TRBJ2-3, reads SQTIHQWPATLVQPVGSPLSLECTVEGTSNPNLYWYRQAAGRGLQLLFYSVGIGQISSEVPQNLSASRPQDRQFILSSKKLLLSDSGFYLCAWRATMRYTQYFGPGTRLTVL.

The chain has TRBV9 and TRBJ1-3; a possible D gene is TRBD1 (6 bases). Trimming removed 4 bases at V and 3 bases at J, with 20 bases between. Germline lookup yields CDR1 SGDLS and CDR2 YYNGEE. The CDR3 spans 17 residues. The CDR3 DNA follows: TGTGCCAGCAGCCTACAGGCGAGAGGGACATTTGGAAACACCATATATTTT. Its protein product is CASSLQARGTFGNTIYF.

The chain links TRBV7-3 to TRBJ2-3; TRBD2 matches 9 bases. This CDR3 has 14 residues. After removal of 2 bases from V and 5 bases from J, the junction contained 2 bases not matched to a gene. The germline gives CDR1 SGHTA, CDR2 FQGTGA. In DNA, the CDR3 is TGTGCCAGCAGCTTAGCGGGGGGGCTAGATACGCAGTATTTT. This codes for CASSLAGGLDTQYF.

This clone came up once. The chain uses TRBV10-3 and TRBJ2-3; TRBD2 might be the D (5 bases). V was clipped by 6 bases and J by 0 bases, with 13 bases between them. CDR1 ENHRY and CDR2 SYGVKD come from the germline V gene. The CDR3 loop spans 15 amino acids. CDR3 nucleotide sequence: TGTGCCATCAGGGTGCTAGCAGGTAGCACAGATACGCAGTATTTT. Its protein is CAIRVLAGSTDTQYF.

In this sample, this clone turned up once. V usage is TRBV19 and J usage is TRBJ2-3; TRBD1 matches at 7 bases. This CDR3 is 15 amino acids long. Per the germline V gene, CDR1 is LNHDA and CDR2 is SQIVND (reference sequence). J gave up 2 bases and V 4 bases, and 6 bases lay outside the gene matches. Written as DNA, the CDR3 is TGTGCCAGTAGTAACCGACAGGGAACCACAGATACGCAGTATTTT. It yields the protein CASSNRQGTTDTQYF. Supplemented by reference TRBV19 and TRBJ2-3, the full variable domain reads DGGITQSPKYLFRKEGQNVTLSCEQNLNHDAMYWYRQDPGQGLRLIYYSQIVNDFQKGDIAEGYSVSREKKESFPLTVTSAQKNPTAFYLCASSNRQGTTDTQYFGPGTRLTVL.

This clone was seen once. The rearrangement uses TRBV12-3 or TRBV12-4 and TRBJ2-3; no definite D call. The CDR3 has 12 amino acids. V lost 6 bases, J lost 2 bases, and 6 bases lay in between. The CDR3 loop reads CASSPDTDTQYF. For the CDR3, the DNA is TGTGCCAGCAGCCCCGACACAGATACGCAGTATTTT.

A single count supports this clone. The V gene is TRBV7-9, the J gene TRBJ2-6; no definite D call. Germline V gives CDR1 SEHNR, CDR2 FQNEAQ (reference sequence). V was cut by 10 bases and J by 0 bases, with 10 bases left in between. CDR3 length: 14 residues. The CDR3 DNA reads TGTGCCATAAGGTTATACTCTGGGGCCAACGTCCTGACTTTC. Translating it yields CAIRLYSGANVLTF.